The clone carrying this T cell receptor beta chain came up many times. What it binds is not known. Time point described: persistent/refractory GD, antithyroid drugs over 5 years with positive TRAb. PBMCs were the source of the RNA used for TCR sequencing. The data originate from a study of regulatory T cells in long-lasting Graves disease. The CDR3 covers 11 residues. Trimming left V 11 bases short and J 3 bases short, with 10 bases between. The study's findings and limits: Persistent patients had a count of shared public clonotypes (about 2,500) that exceeded that of new patients (around 970).

The TCR beta library used iRepertoire HTBI primers with Arm-PCR amplification of CDR3. In the original processing: Segment identification across samples yielded 50 to 80 TRBV and approximately 15 TRBJ segments. TCRdb re-called the multiplex PCR reads with MiXCR, one entry per CDR3 protein. The authors' filters were not applied to this entry. The sample shows some 420,000 distinct CDR3 sequences, approximately 23% of them seen only once. The gene calls are TRBV12-3 or TRBV12-4 and TRBJ1-1; D gene uncertain. The input for sequencing was peripheral blood mononuclear cells (PBMCs), taken when the disease was refractory, from a patient treated with antithyroid drugs. This clonotype was sampled from a female donor with Graves disease. The chain's CDR3 is CAQKADTEAFF. The DNA for the CDR3 is TGTGCCCAGAAAGCGGACACTGAAGCTTTCTTT.